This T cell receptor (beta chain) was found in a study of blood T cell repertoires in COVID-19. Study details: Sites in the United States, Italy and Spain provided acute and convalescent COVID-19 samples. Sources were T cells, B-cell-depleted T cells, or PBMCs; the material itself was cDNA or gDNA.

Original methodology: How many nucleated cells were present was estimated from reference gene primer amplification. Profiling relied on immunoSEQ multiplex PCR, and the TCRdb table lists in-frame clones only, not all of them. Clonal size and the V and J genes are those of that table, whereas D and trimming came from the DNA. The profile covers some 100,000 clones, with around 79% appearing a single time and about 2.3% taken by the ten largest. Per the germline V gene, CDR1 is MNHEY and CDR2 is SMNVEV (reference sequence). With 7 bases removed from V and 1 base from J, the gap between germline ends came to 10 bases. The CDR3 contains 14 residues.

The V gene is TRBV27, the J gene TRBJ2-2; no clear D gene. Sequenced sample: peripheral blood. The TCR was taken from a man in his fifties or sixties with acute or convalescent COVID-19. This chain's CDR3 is CASKLVWNTGELFF. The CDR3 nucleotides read TGTGCCAGCAAGTTAGTCTGGAACACCGGGGAGCTGTTTTTT.